This TCR beta chain is from a study of blood T cell repertoires in COVID-19. Across the whole study: Sources were T cells, B-cell-depleted T cells, or PBMCs; the material itself was cDNA or gDNA.

This clone turned up a few times. The assay was immunoSEQ multiplex PCR, and TCRdb's table has in-frame clones only and misses some. This sample yields some 150,000 clones, of which roughly 80% are seen a single time; roughly 29% belongs to the top ten. V lost 0 bases, J lost 5 bases, and 10 bases lay in between. CDR1 and CDR2 (germline): LNHNV, YYDKDF (reference sequence). The CDR3 is 14 amino acids. Sequenced sample: peripheral blood. The source of this sequence is a woman aged 60 to 75 with acute or convalescent COVID-19. The rearrangement joins TRBV15 to TRBJ1-2; the D gene is possibly TRBD1 (6 bases). The CDR3 region has the DNA TGTGCCACCAGCAGAGAGGGCAGGGGATATGGCTACACCTTC. This encodes CATSREGRGYGYTF.